The 27 T cell receptor beta chains presented below share a single source sample, sequenced in a study of low-dose radiotherapy and immunotherapy resistance in tumors (dated by TCRdb to 2021 to 2024). First-strand cDNA was synthesized using Superscript III and a set of TRAV- and TRBV-specific primers, so that both TCRalpha and TCRbeta chains were covered. TCRs were amplified with Phusion for 15 to 20 PCR cycles, with a constant-region primer paired with the adapter attached to the V primers. TCRdb reprocessing: public reads trimmed at Q25 with fastp, clones called with MiXCR, in-frame beta chains kept. For every CDR3 protein sequence, its rows merge into one entry that carries the most common genes and DNA. The sample includes more than 9,500 distinct CDR3 sequences, with 40% to 55% observed a single time. Approximately 6.2% of the sample comes from the top ten. The receptor source for this set is a human donor with advanced metastatic prostate, ovarian, gallbladder or colorectal cancer (not recorded which). This table probably holds off-target reads from a library built for another chain.

In nucleotides, the CDR3 is TGTGCCAGCAGTCGCGCGGGGGTGGGTGAAAAACTGTTTTTT. This encodes CASSRAGVGEKLFF. The chain has TRBV12-3 or TRBV12-4 and TRBJ1-4; maybe TRBD1 (5 bases). CDR3 length: 14 amino acids. The V and J ends lost 5 bases and 7 bases respectively, with 14 bases between them.

The chain combines TRBV29-1 with TRBJ1-1; D unresolved. Germline loops: CDR1 SQVTM, CDR2 ANQGSEA. The CDR3 sequence is 13 residues long. V shed 8 bases and J shed 0 bases, with 13 bases lying between them. CDR3 protein: CSSESELNTEAFF. CDR3 nucleotide sequence: TGCAGCTCAGAGAGCGAACTGAACACTGAAGCTTTCTTT.

This clonotype has just a few counts. V and J are TRBV4-2 and TRBJ2-4; possibly TRBD1 for D (5 bases). Germline V lookup: CDR1 LGHNA, CDR2 YNFKEQ. Trimming took off 0 bases at V and 1 base at J, with 13 bases between the two ends. This CDR3 is built from 17 residues. CDR3 in amino acids: CASSQDATGVAKNIQYF. CDR3 DNA sequence: TGTGCCAGCAGCCAAGACGCCACAGGAGTTGCCAAAAACATTCAGTACTTC.

This clonotype was counted a few times. This rearrangement joins TRBV19 to TRBJ1-5; D gene unclear. Trimming took off 6 bases at V and 3 bases at J, with 15 bases between the two ends. CDR1 LNHDA and CDR2 SQIVND come from the germline V gene (reference sequence). The CDR3 length is 15 residues. CDR3 residues: CASRIGEGSNQPQHF. In DNA, the CDR3 is TGTGCCAGTAGGATTGGGGAGGGCTCCAATCAGCCCCAGCATTTT. The variable domain in full, completed from reference TRBV19 and TRBJ1-5, reads DGGITQSPKYLFRKEGQNVTLSCEQNLNHDAMYWYRQDPGQGLRLIYYSQIVNDFQKGDIAEGYSVSREKKESFPLTVTSAQKNPTAFYLCASRIGEGSNQPQHFGDGTRLSIL.

The CDR3 DNA sequence: TGCAGCGTTGAGCGTGGAAACACCATATATTTT. This translates into CSVERGNTIYF. The chain combines TRBV29-1 with TRBJ1-3, with D hard to call. CDR1 and CDR2 from the germline V gene are SQVTM and ANQGSEA. This CDR3 spans 11 amino acids. V was shortened by 3 bases and J by 3 bases, with 3 bases between the two germline ends. Drawing the rest from reference TRBV29-1 and TRBJ1-3, the complete variable domain is SAVISQKPSRDICQRGTSLTIQCQVDSQVTMMFWYRQQPGQSLTLIATANQGSEATYESGFVIDKFPISRPNLTFSTLTVSNMSPEDSSIYLCSVERGNTIYFGEGSWLTVV.

As concerns this clonotype: No DNA is shown, since the ends of the CDR3 on it are uncertain; the CDR3 is the one TCRdb lists. The chain's CDR3 is CSCGTSGRGGAGELFFFFFF. The V call is TRBV29-1, the J call TRBJ2-2; the table gives TRBD2 as D, unverified against the DNA. The CDR3 contains 20 residues when both ends are counted. CDR1 is SQVTM and CDR2 is ANQGSEA in the germline V gene.

The chain is built from TRBV20-1 and TRBJ2-1, with D perhaps matching TRBD1 (5 bases). Trimming removed 0 bases from V and 3 bases from J, with 15 bases in between. There are 16 residues in the CDR3. CDR1 is DFQATT and CDR2 is SNEGSKA in the germline V gene (reference sequence). The CDR3 bases are TGCAGTGCTAGAGATTTTACAGGAGAGTTCTACAATGAGCAGTTCTTC. Amino acid sequence: CSARDFTGEFYNEQFF.

The V gene is TRBV7-2, the J gene TRBJ2-7, with D possibly matching TRBD1 (6 bases). V was shortened by 7 bases and J by 4 bases, with 17 bases between the two germline ends. CDR1 SGHTA and CDR2 FQGNSA come from the germline V gene. CDR3 length: 14 residues. The CDR3 spells CASTEDSGSYEQYF. The CDR3 bases are TGTGCCAGCACCGAGGACAGCGGATCTTACGAGCAGTACTTC.

The chain combines TRBV18 with TRBJ1-5; perhaps TRBD1 as D (6 bases). The V end lost 3 bases, the J end lost 11 bases, and 14 bases lay between the germline ends. This CDR3 has 13 amino acids. The germline gives CDR1 KGHSH, CDR2 LQKENI. Here the CDR3 reads CASSPAPGTTQHF. CDR3 DNA sequence: TGTGCCAGCTCACCGGCGCCCGGGACAACCCAGCATTTT.

Judged by abundance, this clonotype is medium-sized. The DNA of the CDR3 is TGTGTCATAGCCCCCACGATTACGGGAGAAATCGACGAGCAGTACTTC. Its translation is CVIAPTITGEIDEQYF. This chain joins TRBV28 and TRBJ2-7; D is possibly TRBD2 (6 bases). The V gene's germline CDR1 is MDHEN and CDR2 SYDVKM. This CDR3 is built from 16 residues.

DNA for the CDR3: TGCAGTGCTAGCCTACAGAGCTCCTATAATTCACCCCTCCACTTT. Translated: CSASLQSSYNSPLHF. V usage is TRBV20-1 and J usage is TRBJ1-6, with D uncertain. The CDR3 sequence is 15 residues long. CDR1 is DFQATT, CDR2 SNEGSKA, per germline (reference sequence). V gave up 3 bases and J gave up 0 bases, with 9 bases separating them.

By frequency in the sample, this clonotype is medium-sized. DNA for the CDR3: TGTGCCAGCAGTTCCGGGACAGGGGGCGTGAATGAGCAGTTCTTC. This codes for CASSSGTGGVNEQFF. The J gene is TRBJ2-1, the V gene TRBV2, with 12 bases lining up with TRBD1. Germline assignment: CDR1 SNHLY and CDR2 FYNNEI. Unmatched junction bases numbered 6, after V lost 5 bases and J lost 7 bases. The CDR3 has 15 residues.

The chain uses TRBV19 and TRBJ2-3, with D unresolved. V was cut by 0 bases and J by 0 bases, with 7 bases left in between. Germline loops: CDR1 LNHDA, CDR2 SQIVND (reference sequence). The CDR3 contains 15 residues. The CDR3 reads CASSIDGGSTDTQYF. The DNA of the CDR3 is TGTGCCAGTAGTATAGACGGCGGTAGCACAGATACGCAGTATTTT.

This chain connects TRBV6-2 or TRBV6-3 to TRBJ1-4; possibly TRBD1 for D (5 bases). The germline CDR1 and CDR2 sequences are MNHEY and SVGEGT. V lost 5 bases, J lost 0 bases, and 13 bases lay in between. The CDR3 spans 16 residues. CDR3 region: CASSETTRATNEKLFF. CDR3 bases: TGTGCCAGCAGTGAAACAACCAGGGCAACTAATGAAAAACTGTTTTTT.

The rearrangement uses TRBV28 and TRBJ2-7; possibly TRBD2 for D (6 bases). The CDR3 is 15 residues long. Germline values: CDR1 MDHEN, CDR2 SYDVKM. V was shortened by 2 bases and J by 3 bases, with 14 bases between the two germline ends. CDR3 coding DNA: TGTGCCAGCAGTTTAGATGGGGGGAACGTCTACGAGCAGTACTTC. It translates to CASSLDGGNVYEQYF.

V gene TRBV5-1 combines with J gene TRBJ1-6, with TRBD1 matching over 7 bases. V gave up 0 bases and J gave up 9 bases; unmatched junction bases: 3. The CDR3 runs to 14 residues. Germline-derived CDR1 and CDR2 are SGHRS and YFSETQ. Written as DNA, the CDR3 is TGCGCCAGCAGCTTGGAGGGGGCCCGTTCACCCCTCCACTTT. As protein: CASSLEGARSPLHF.

The rearrangement uses TRBV28 and TRBJ2-1; 7 positions match TRBD2. The J segment lost 15 bases and the V segment lost 3 bases, leaving 8 bases of the junction unmatched. This CDR3 is 12 amino acids long. The germline V gene encodes CDR1 MDHEN and CDR2 SYDVKM. Here the CDR3 reads CASSFTGGGTFF. CDR3 nucleotides: TGTGCCAGCAGTTTTACGGGAGGAGGCACGTTCTTC.

This clonotype is deemed medium-sized. J is TRBJ1-1 and V is TRBV5-4; 8 bases map to TRBD1. This CDR3 region has 15 residues. Germline CDR1 SGHNT, CDR2 YYREEE (reference sequence). The ends lost 3 bases at V and 8 bases at J; junction bases unmatched: 12. CDR3 loop: CASSSPGQGTREAFF. For the CDR3, the DNA is TGTGCCAGCAGCTCTCCCGGACAGGGAACAAGGGAAGCTTTCTTT. The variable domain in full, completed from reference TRBV5-4 and TRBJ1-1, reads ETGVTQSPTHLIKTRGQQVTLRCSSQSGHNTVSWYQQALGQGPQFIFQYYREEENGRGNFPPRFSGLQFPNYSSELNVNALELDDSALYLCASSSPGQGTREAFFGQGTRLTVV.

The V gene is TRBV7-2, the J gene TRBJ2-6; no firm D call. Trimming cost V 5 bases and J 0 bases, with 8 bases left between them. The CDR3 runs 15 residues. The V gene's germline CDR1 is SGHTA and CDR2 FQGNSA. CDR3 amino acids: CASSHVDSGANVLTF. The CDR3 DNA sequence: TGTGCCAGCAGCCATGTGGACTCTGGGGCCAACGTCCTGACTTTC.

By share of the sample, this clonotype is medium-sized. The J gene is TRBJ2-7, the V gene TRBV28; 7 nucleotides agree with TRBD1. The length of the CDR3 is 15 residues. CDR1 and CDR2 from the germline V gene are MDHEN and SYDVKM. V lost 7 bases to trimming and J lost 3 bases; unmatched junction nucleotides: 12. CDR3 amino acids: CASTAVDRMIYEQYF. Here the CDR3 DNA reads TGTGCCAGCACCGCCGTGGACAGGATGATCTACGAGCAGTACTTC.

In its sample, this clonotype was seen a few times. This chain links TRBV18 with TRBJ1-5, with a possible D match to TRBD1 (5 bases). This CDR3 comprises 13 residues. Trimming stripped 6 bases from V and 5 bases from J, with 11 bases between. The V gene's germline CDR1 is KGHSH and CDR2 LQKENI. CDR3 coding DNA: TGTGCCAGCTCGCTCGGGGCAGATCAGCCCCAGCATTTT. Translated: CASSLGADQPQHF.

CDR3 sequence: CASSEGFNGGNYGYTF. The CDR3 nucleotides read TGTGCCAGCAGTGAAGGTTTCAACGGGGGTAACTATGGCTACACCTTC. V gene TRBV6-1 combines with J gene TRBJ1-2; possible D gene TRBD1, 5 bases. The CDR3 loop spans 16 amino acids. Germline assignment: CDR1 MNHNS and CDR2 SASEGT. The V end was cut by 1 base, the J end by 1 base, with 13 bases between.

This clonotype occurred a few times. CDR3 sequence (DNA): TGCAGTGCGGCAGACATGTATGGCTACACCTTC. Protein sequence: CSAADMYGYTF. This chain links TRBV20-1 with TRBJ1-2; the D is unclear. The CDR3 totals 11 residues. Trimming shortened V by 6 bases and J by 5 bases, and 10 bases separated the two germline ends. Germline V gene lookup returns CDR1 DFQATT and CDR2 SNEGSKA (reference sequence).

The gene calls are TRBV28 and TRBJ1-2, with 10 bases fitting TRBD1. The CDR3 contains 16 residues. The trim removed 5 bases at V and 4 bases at J, leaving 10 bases unmatched. Germline CDR1 is MDHEN and CDR2 is SYDVKM. CDR3 bases: TGTGCCAGCAGTCCTACCCGGACAGGGGGAAGCTATGGCTACACCTTC. Translation gives CASSPTRTGGSYGYTF.

This chain connects TRBV24-1 to TRBJ2-7; D remains ambiguous. The CDR3 is made up of 13 amino acids. V was clipped by 9 bases and J by 4 bases, with 15 bases between them. Germline V gives CDR1 KGHDR, CDR2 SFDVKD. CDR3 in amino acids: CATQDLPMYEQYF. Written as DNA, the CDR3 is TGTGCCACCCAGGACCTCCCGATGTACGAGCAGTACTTC.

V gene TRBV4-1 combines with J gene TRBJ2-5; D uncertain. V was trimmed by 0 bases and J by 0 bases, leaving 8 bases between them. The CDR3 spans 15 residues. Germline lookup yields CDR1 MGHRA and CDR2 YSYEKL. CDR3 nucleotide sequence: TGCGCCAGCAGCCAAGACGGCTTATACCAAGAGACCCAGTACTTC. It is translated as CASSQDGLYQETQYF.

In this sample, this clonotype is medium-sized. The V and J genes are TRBV28 and TRBJ2-3, with D perhaps matching TRBD2 (5 bases). CDR3 size: 14 residues. CDR1 MDHEN and CDR2 SYDVKM come from the germline V gene. V dropped 3 bases and J dropped 1 base, with 8 bases sitting between them. CDR3 sequence: CASSFERGTDTQYF. The CDR3 nucleotides read TGTGCCAGCAGTTTTGAGAGGGGCACAGATACGCAGTATTTT. Based on the CDR3 plus reference TRBV28 and TRBJ2-3, the full variable domain is DVKVTQSSRYLVKRTGEKVFLECVQDMDHENMFWYRQDPGLGLRLIYFSYDVKMKEKGDIPEGYSVSREKKERFSLILESASTNQTSMYLCASSFERGTDTQYFGPGTRLTVL.